This T cell receptor beta chain was observed in a study of neoadjuvant anti-PD-1 for oral cavity cancer. Study background: Around day 43, patients without progression received a fourth nivolumab dose before surgery.

Six replicates per PBMC sample, mostly from roughly 450 ng of genomic DNA. Clones were read by immunoSEQ multiplex PCR, and TCRdb kept only the in-frame ones, dropping some. The table has 8,300 or so clones, more than 65% seen once. Trimming pared 3 bases from V and 9 bases from J, leaving 9 bases between. The CDR3 contains 12 residues. CDR1 is SGHAT and CDR2 is FQNNGV in the germline V gene. Time point meaning: after neoadjuvant nivolumab, at surgical resection. The patients had HPV-negative, locally advanced oral cavity squamous cell carcinoma. No culture or expansion preceded analysis of these blood cells.

The gene calls are TRBV11-2 and TRBJ2-1; D uncertain. This specimen was PBMCs, taken after nivolumab (anti-PD-1) treatment. The source of this sequence is a person aged 35-79 years with oral cavity squamous cell carcinoma. CDR3 residues: CASSLGFSEQFF. In nucleotides, the CDR3 is TGTGCCAGCAGCTTGGGTTTTAGTGAGCAGTTCTTC.